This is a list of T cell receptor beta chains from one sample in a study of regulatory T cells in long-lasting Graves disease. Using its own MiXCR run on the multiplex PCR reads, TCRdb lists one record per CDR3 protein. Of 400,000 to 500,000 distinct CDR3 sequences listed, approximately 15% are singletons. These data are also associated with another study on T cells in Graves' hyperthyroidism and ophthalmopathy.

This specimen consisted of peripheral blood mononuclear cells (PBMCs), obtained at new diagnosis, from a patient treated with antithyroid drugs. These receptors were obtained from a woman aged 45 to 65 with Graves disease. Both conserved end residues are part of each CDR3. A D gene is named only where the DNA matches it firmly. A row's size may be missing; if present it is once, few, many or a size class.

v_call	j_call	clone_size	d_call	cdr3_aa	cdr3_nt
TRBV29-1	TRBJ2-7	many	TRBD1	CSINRGDPYEQYF	TGCAGCATCAACAGGGGGGACCCCTACGAGCAGTACTTC
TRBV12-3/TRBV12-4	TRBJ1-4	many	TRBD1	CASTPAGGQGDEKLFF	TGTGCCAGCACCCCGGCCGGGGGACAGGGTGACGAAAAACTGTTTTTT
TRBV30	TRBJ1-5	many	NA	CAWSTPGSSQHF	TGTGCCTGGAGTACCCCCGGGTCTTCCCAGCATTTT
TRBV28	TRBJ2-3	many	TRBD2	CASPPASGSTDTQYF	TGTGCCAGTCCTCCGGCTAGCGGGTCCACAGATACGCAGTATTTT
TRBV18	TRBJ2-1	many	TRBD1	CASSPPGTGGYNEQFF	TGTGCCAGCTCACCACCTGGGACAGGGGGTTACAATGAGCAGTTCTTC
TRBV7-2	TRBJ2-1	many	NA	CASSLVTGVLYEQFF	TGTGCCAGCAGCTTAGTAACGGGAGTTCTGTATGAGCAGTTCTTC
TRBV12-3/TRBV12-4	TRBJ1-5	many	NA	CASSLWYGEGNQPQHF	TGTGCCAGCAGTTTGTGGTACGGCGAGGGAAATCAGCCCCAGCATTTT
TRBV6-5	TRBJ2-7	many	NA	CASSYGQSSYEQYF	TGTGCCAGCAGTTATGGACAGAGCTCCTACGAGCAGTACTTC
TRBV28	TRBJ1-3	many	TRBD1	CASITRDRGNSGNTIYF	TGTGCCAGCATTACCCGGGACAGGGGGAACTCTGGAAACACCATATATTTT
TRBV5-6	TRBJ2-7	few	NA	CASSLLLSAEQYF	TGTGCCAGCAGCTTGTTGCTATCTGCAGAGCAGTACTTC
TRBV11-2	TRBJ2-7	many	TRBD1	CASSQGTGGGYEQYF	TGTGCCAGCAGCCAAGGGACAGGGGGTGGCTACGAGCAGTACTTC
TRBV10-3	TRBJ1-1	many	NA	CAISEWGNEAFF	TGTGCCATCAGTGAGTGGGGAAACGAAGCTTTCTTT
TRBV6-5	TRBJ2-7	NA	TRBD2	CASSYGLAGGYEQYF	TGTGCCAGCAGTTACGGTCTAGCGGGTGGCTACGAGCAGTACTTC
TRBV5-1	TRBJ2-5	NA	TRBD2	CASGNLAGVQETQYF	TGCGCCAGCGGAAACCTAGCGGGGGTACAAGAGACCCAGTACTTC
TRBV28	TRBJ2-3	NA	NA	CASRNSLRDEGTQYF	TGTGCCAGCAGAAATTCTCTGCGGGATGAAGGTACGCAGTATTTT
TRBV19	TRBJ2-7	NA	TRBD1	CASSRPAGTGVYEQYF	TGTGCCAGTAGTCGCCCCGCCGGGACAGGGGTCTACGAGCAGTACTTC
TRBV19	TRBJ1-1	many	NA	CASSIGGSDTEAFF	TGTGCCAGTAGTATTGGGGGTTCGGACACTGAAGCTTTCTTT
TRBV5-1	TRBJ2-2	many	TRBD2	CASSLAPERETGELFF	TGCGCCAGCAGCTTGGCACCCGAGCGGGAGACCGGGGAGCTGTTTTTT
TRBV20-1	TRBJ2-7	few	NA	CSAPYMDEQYF	TGCAGTGCCCCGTACATGGACGAGCAGTACTTC
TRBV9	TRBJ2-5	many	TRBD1	CASSVEGQGMETQYF	TGTGCCAGCAGCGTAGAGGGACAGGGGATGGAGACCCAGTACTTC
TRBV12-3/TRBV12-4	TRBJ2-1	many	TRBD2	CASSFWTSGYNEQFF	TGTGCCAGCAGTTTCTGGACTAGCGGCTACAATGAGCAGTTCTTC
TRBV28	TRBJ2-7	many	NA	CASSSGRAPYEQYF	TGTGCCAGCAGTTCCGGCAGGGCCCCATACGAGCAGTACTTC
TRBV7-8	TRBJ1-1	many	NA	CAGINPGQNTEAFF	TGTGCCGGAATCAATCCGGGACAGAACACTGAAGCTTTCTTT
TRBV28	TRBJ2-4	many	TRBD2	CASSSLLASAKNIQYF	TGTGCCAGCAGCTCCCTACTAGCGTCAGCCAAAAACATTCAGTACTTC
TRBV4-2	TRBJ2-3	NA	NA	CASSQDKGFSTDTQYF	TGTGCCAGCAGCCAAGATAAGGGATTTAGCACAGATACGCAGTATTTT
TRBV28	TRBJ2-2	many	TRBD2	CASSSPGSSGGTGELFF	TGTGCCAGCAGTTCACCCGGATCTAGCGGAGGTACCGGGGAGCTGTTTTTT
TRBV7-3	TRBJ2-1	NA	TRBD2	CASSSTSGVYNEQFF	TGTGCCAGCAGCTCGACTAGCGGGGTCTACAATGAGCAGTTCTTC
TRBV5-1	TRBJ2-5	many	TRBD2	CASSRSGTSDGETQYF	TGCGCCAGCAGCAGGTCCGGGACTAGCGACGGGGAGACCCAGTACTTC
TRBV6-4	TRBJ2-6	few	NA	CASSEGSSPGANVLTF	TGTGCCAGCAGTGAGGGGTCTAGTCCCGGGGCCAACGTCCTGACTTTC
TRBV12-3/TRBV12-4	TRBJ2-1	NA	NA	CASSLNKEQFF	TGTGCCAGCAGTTTAAACAAGGAGCAGTTCTTC
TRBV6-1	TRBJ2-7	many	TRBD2	CASSPTSGAQTYEQYF	TGTGCCAGCAGTCCAACAAGCGGGGCCCAAACCTACGAGCAGTACTTC
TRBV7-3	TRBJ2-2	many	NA	CASTVTANTGELFF	TGTGCCAGCACCGTCACAGCGAACACCGGGGAGCTGTTTTTT
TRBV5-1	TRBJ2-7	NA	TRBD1	CASSPGTGAGSYEQYF	TGCGCCAGCAGTCCGGGGACAGGGGCCGGATCCTACGAGCAGTACTTC
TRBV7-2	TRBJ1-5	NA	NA	CASSSYSDSNQPQHF	TGTGCCAGCAGCTCTTACAGTGATAGCAATCAGCCCCAGCATTTT
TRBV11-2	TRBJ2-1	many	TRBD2	CASSFGTSGRVKQFF	TGTGCCAGCAGCTTCGGGACTAGCGGGAGGGTGAAGCAGTTCTTC
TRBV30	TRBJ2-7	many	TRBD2	CAWSPGLPDYEQYF	TGTGCCTGGTCCCCGGGACTACCAGATTACGAGCAGTACTTC
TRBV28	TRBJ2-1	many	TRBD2	CASIRSGGYNEQFF	TGTGCCAGCATCCGTAGCGGGGGATACAATGAGCAGTTCTTC
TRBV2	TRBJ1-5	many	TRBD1	CASSGDRGQPQHF	TGTGCCAGCAGTGGGGACAGGGGTCAGCCCCAGCATTTT
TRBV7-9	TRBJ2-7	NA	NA	CASSLVWDESGLYEQYF	TGTGCCAGCAGCTTAGTTTGGGACGAATCCGGTTTATACGAGCAGTACTTC
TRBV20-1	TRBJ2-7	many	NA	CSASRAADRNYEQYF	TGCAGTGCTAGTAGGGCAGCGGACAGAAACTACGAGCAGTACTTC
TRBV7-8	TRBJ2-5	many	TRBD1	CASSPRTGGVETQYF	TGTGCCAGCAGCCCAAGGACAGGGGGCGTTGAGACCCAGTACTTC
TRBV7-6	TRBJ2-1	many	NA	CASSRTEPNEQFF	TGTGCCAGCAGCAGGACAGAACCGAATGAGCAGTTCTTC
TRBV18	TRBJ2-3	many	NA	CASSPPRSSTDTQYF	TGTGCCAGCTCACCACCGAGGAGTAGCACAGATACGCAGTATTTT
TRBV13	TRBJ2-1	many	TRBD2	CASSLPGLAGDEQFF	TGTGCCAGCAGCCTACCCGGACTAGCGGGAGATGAGCAGTTCTTC
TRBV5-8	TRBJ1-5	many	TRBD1	CASSNRAGGNQPQHF	TGTGCCAGCAGCAACCGGGCAGGGGGTAATCAGCCCCAGCATTTT
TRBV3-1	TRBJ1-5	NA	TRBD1	CASSHKSGTGVGNQPQHF	TGTGCCAGCAGCCACAAAAGTGGGACAGGGGTTGGCAATCAGCCCCAGCATTTT
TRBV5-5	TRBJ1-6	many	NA	CASSRGWNSPLHF	TGTGCCAGCAGCCGCGGTTGGAATTCACCCCTCCACTTT
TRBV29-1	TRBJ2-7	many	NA	CRRGAARKSYEQYF	TGCAGACGGGGTGCTGCGAGGAAATCCTACGAGCAGTACTTC
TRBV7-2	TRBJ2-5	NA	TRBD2	CASSQTSGTETQYF	TGTGCCAGCAGCCAGACTAGCGGGACTGAGACCCAGTACTTC
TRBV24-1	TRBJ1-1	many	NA	CATSDSGAPGEAFF	TGTGCCACCAGTGATTCAGGGGCCCCAGGTGAAGCTTTCTTT
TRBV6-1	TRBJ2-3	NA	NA	CASTKRRFSPDTQYF	TGTGCCAGCACAAAGCGGAGGTTTAGCCCAGATACGCAGTATTTT
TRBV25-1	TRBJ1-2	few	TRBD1	CASSEWDRDGYTF	TGTGCCAGCAGTGAATGGGACAGGGACGGCTACACCTTC
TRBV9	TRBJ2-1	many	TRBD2	CASSGGLAGGFEQFF	TGTGCCAGCAGCGGGGGACTAGCGGGAGGTTTTGAGCAGTTCTTC
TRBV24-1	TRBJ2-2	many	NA	CATSPFRGTNTGELFF	TGTGCCACCAGTCCTTTTAGGGGAACGAACACCGGGGAGCTGTTTTTT
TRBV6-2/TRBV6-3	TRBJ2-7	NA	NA	CASTGYSGDEQYF	TGTGCCAGCACCGGTTATAGTGGCGACGAGCAGTACTTC
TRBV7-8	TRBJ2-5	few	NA	CASSLGARSGYQETQYF	TGTGCCAGCAGCTTAGGTGCGCGGTCAGGGTACCAAGAGACCCAGTACTTC